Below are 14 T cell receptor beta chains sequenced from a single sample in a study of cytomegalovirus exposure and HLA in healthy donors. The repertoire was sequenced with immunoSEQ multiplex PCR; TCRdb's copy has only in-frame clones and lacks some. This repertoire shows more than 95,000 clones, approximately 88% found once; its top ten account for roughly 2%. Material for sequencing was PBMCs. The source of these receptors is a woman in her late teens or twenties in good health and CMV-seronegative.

CDR3 protein: CASSPGTAEAFF. The DNA for the CDR3 is TGCGCCAGCAGCCCGGGGACAGCCGAAGCTTTCTTT. The chain employs TRBV4-1 and TRBJ1-1; TRBD1 aligns across 7 bases. The CDR3 has 12 amino acids. Germline values: CDR1 MGHRA, CDR2 YSYEKL. The J segment lost 8 bases and the V segment lost 4 bases, leaving 4 bases of the junction unmatched.

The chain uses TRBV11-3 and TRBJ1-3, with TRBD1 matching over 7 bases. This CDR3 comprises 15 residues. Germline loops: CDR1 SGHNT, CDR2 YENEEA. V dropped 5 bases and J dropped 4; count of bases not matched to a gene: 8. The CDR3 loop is CASSGTAQQGNTIYF. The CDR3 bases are TGTGCCAGCAGCGGGACAGCTCAGCAAGGAAACACCATATATTTT.

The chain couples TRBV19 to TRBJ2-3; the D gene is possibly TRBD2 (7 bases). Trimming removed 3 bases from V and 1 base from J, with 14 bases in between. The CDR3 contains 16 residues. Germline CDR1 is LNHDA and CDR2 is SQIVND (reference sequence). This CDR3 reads CASSMSGAGGTDTQYF. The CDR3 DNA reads TGTGCCAGTAGTATGTCGGGGGCGGGGGGCACAGATACGCAGTATTTT.

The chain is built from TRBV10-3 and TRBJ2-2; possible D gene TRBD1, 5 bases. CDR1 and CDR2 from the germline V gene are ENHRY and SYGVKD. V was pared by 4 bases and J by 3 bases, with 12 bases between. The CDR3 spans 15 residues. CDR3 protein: CAISGQGVDTGELFF. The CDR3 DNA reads TGTGCCATCAGTGGGCAGGGCGTAGACACCGGGGAGCTGTTTTTT.

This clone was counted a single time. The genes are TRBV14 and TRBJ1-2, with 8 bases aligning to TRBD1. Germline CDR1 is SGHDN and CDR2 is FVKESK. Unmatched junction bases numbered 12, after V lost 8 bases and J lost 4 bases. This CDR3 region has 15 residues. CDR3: CASAAGRDRGYGYTF. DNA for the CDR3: TGTGCCAGCGCGGCAGGGCGAGACAGGGGCTATGGCTACACCTTC.

The CDR3 DNA reads TGCGCCAGCAGCTTGGTGGCAGGGGAGACCGGGGAGCTGTTTTTT. It is translated as CASSLVAGETGELFF. This chain connects TRBV5-1 to TRBJ2-2; a weak D match, TRBD1 (6 bases). This CDR3 has 15 residues. CDR1 SGHRS and CDR2 YFSETQ come from the germline V gene. The V and J ends lost 0 bases and 5 bases respectively, with 11 bases between them.

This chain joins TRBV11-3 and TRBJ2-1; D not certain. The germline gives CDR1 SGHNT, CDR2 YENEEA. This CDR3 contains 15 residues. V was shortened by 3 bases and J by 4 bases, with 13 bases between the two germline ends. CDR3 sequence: CASSFSFARYNEQFF. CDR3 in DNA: TGTGCCAGCAGCTTTTCTTTCGCCAGATACAATGAGCAGTTCTTC.

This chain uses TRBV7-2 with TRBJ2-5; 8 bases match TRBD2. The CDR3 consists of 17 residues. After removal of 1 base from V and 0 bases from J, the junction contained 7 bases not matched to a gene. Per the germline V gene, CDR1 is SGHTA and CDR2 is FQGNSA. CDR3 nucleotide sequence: TGTGCCAGCAGCTTAGGGTTAACGGGACTAGACCAAGAGACCCAGTACTTC. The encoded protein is CASSLGLTGLDQETQYF.

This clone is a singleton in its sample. DNA for the CDR3: TGTGCCAGCAGCTACGGACAGGGGGATTACGAGCAGTACTTC. It encodes CASSYGQGDYEQYF. The rearrangement joins TRBV14 to TRBJ2-7; 10 bases line up with TRBD1. The ends lost 5 bases at V and 4 bases at J; junction bases unmatched: 5. The length of the CDR3 is 14 residues. CDR1 and CDR2 from the germline V gene are SGHDN and FVKESK.

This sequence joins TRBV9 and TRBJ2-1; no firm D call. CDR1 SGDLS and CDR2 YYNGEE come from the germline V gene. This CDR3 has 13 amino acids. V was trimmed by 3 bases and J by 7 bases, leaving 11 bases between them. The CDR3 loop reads CASSGELPNEQFF. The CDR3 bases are TGTGCCAGCAGCGGCGAACTGCCAAATGAGCAGTTCTTC.

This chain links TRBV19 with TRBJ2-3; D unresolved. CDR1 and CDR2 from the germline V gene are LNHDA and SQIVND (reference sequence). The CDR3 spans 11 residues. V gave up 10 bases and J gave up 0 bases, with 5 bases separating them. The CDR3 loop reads CATTSTDTQYF. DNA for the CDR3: TGTGCCACGACTAGCACAGATACGCAGTATTTT.

In DNA, the CDR3 is TGTGCCAGCAGTTCGCGCGGTCTCTATGGCTACACCTTC. This gives the protein CASSSRGLYGYTF. This rearrangement joins TRBV28 to TRBJ1-2; D remains unclear. The CDR3 extends over 13 amino acids. The V and J ends lost 4 bases and 4 bases respectively, with 10 bases between them. Germline V gives CDR1 MDHEN, CDR2 SYDVKM.

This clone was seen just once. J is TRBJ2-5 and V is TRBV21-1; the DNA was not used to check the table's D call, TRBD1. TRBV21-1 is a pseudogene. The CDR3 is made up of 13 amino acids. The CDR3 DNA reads TGTGCCACCTCGACAGGGTCCCAAGAGACCCAGTACTTC. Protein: CATSTGSQETQYF.

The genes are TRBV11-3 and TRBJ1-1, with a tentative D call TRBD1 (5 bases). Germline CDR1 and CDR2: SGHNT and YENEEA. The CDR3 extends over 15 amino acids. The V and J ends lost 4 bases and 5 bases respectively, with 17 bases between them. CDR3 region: CASSSRGGAGTEAFF. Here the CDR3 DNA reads TGTGCCAGCAGCTCCCGCGGAGGGGCGGGGACTGAAGCTTTCTTT.